This T cell receptor (beta chain) appears in the sequencing data of a study of blood T cell repertoires in COVID-19. The overall study: Samples of COVID-19 (acute and convalescent) were obtained from the United States, Italy and Spain.

Germline values: CDR1 SGHTA, CDR2 FQGNSA. Trimming took 2 bases from V and 8 from J; bases not matched to a gene: 6. The CDR3 is 15 amino acids. Using immunoSEQ multiplex PCR, the repertoire was profiled, and TCRdb retains in-frame clones only, with some absent. Of approximately 300,000 clones detected, around nine tenths appear once; the ten largest clones hold 4%. The TCR comes from a woman between 50 and 59 years old with active or convalescent COVID-19. Input material: peripheral blood. This chain uses TRBV7-2 with TRBJ2-1, with TRBD2 identical over 10 bases. CDR3 protein: CASSLWSSGGDEQFF. DNA of the CDR3: TGTGCCAGCAGCTTATGGTCTAGCGGGGGAGATGAGCAGTTCTTC. The full variable domain, rest sourced from reference TRBV7-2 and TRBJ2-1, is GAGVSQSPSNKVTEKGKDVELRCDPISGHTALYWYRQSLGQGLEFLIYFQGNSAPDKSGLPSDRFSAERTGGSVSTLTIQRTQQEDSAVYLCASSLWSSGGDEQFFGPGTRLTVL.